This is a list of T cell receptor beta chains from one sample in a study of CD8 T cells in Susac syndrome. TCRdb redid the calling of the immunoSEQ multiplex PCR reads with MiXCR, one entry per CDR3 protein. This table has some 210,000 distinct CDR3 sequences, about 95% appearing once. The sequenced sample was CD4+ T cells from PBMCs. These receptor sequences come from a human donor with Susac syndrome. Each CDR3 is given with its conserved first and last residue. D genes are given only for firm matches. Clone size is not always given. Where it is, it says once, few, many or a class for expanded clones.

j_call | v_call | clone_size | d_call | cdr3_nt | cdr3_aa
TRBJ1-2 | TRBV28 | NA | NA | TGTGCCAGCAGTGCCGGACTGCTAAATGGCTACACCTTC | CASSAGLLNGYTF
TRBJ2-7 | TRBV4-1 | NA | NA | TGCGCCAGCAGCGGCGGCAGGGCCTACGAGCAGTACTTC | CASSGGRAYEQYF
TRBJ2-2 | TRBV19 | NA | NA | TGTGCCAGTACCCCGGGTCCCTGGAGCGGGGAGCTGTTTTTT | CASTPGPWSGELFF
TRBJ2-2 | TRBV10-3 | NA | NA | TGTGCCACCCAGGGGCGGGGCACCGGGGAGCTGTTTTTT | CATQGRGTGELFF
TRBJ2-5 | TRBV20-1 | NA | NA | TGCAGTGCTAAGGAGGGTCAAGAGACCCAGTACTTC | CSAKEGQETQYF
TRBJ2-7 | TRBV3-1 | NA | TRBD1 | TGTGCCAGCAGCCATGGGACAGGGGGCATCGAGCAGTACTTC | CASSHGTGGIEQYF
TRBJ2-5 | TRBV30 | NA | TRBD2 | TGTGCCTGGAGTGTATGGGGGGGTCAAGAGACCCAGTACTTC | CAWSVWGGQETQYF
TRBJ1-2 | TRBV24-1 | NA | TRBD1 | TGTGCCACCAGTGACCGCGGGACAGCTAACTATGGCTACACCTTC | CATSDRGTANYGYTF
TRBJ2-2 | TRBV5-6 | NA | NA | TGTGCCAGCAGCTTGGTAGTAACCGGGGAGCTGTTTTTT | CASSLVVTGELFF
TRBJ2-3 | TRBV30 | NA | NA | TGTGCCTGGAGTGAGTCTAGCGCCGATACGCAGTATTTT | CAWSESSADTQYF
TRBJ1-4 | TRBV18 | once | NA | TGTGCCAGCTCGTCAGGGATGGGGGGTGAAAAACTGTTTTTT | CASSSGMGGEKLFF
TRBJ2-3 | TRBV18 | NA | TRBD2 | TGTGCCAGCTCACAGGGACTAGCGGGGACTACAGATACGCAGTATTTT | CASSQGLAGTTDTQYF
TRBJ2-7 | TRBV28 | NA | TRBD2 | TGTGCCAGCAGTACGAGGACTAGCGGGGTTTCCTACGAGCAGTACTTC | CASSTRTSGVSYEQYF
TRBJ2-3 | TRBV10-3 | NA | TRBD2 | TGTGCCATCATCTCGGTAGCTAGCGGGGGCCAATCTAGCACAGATACGCAGTATTTT | CAIISVASGGQSSTDTQYF
TRBJ2-7 | TRBV27 | NA | NA | TGTGCCAGTCACCGTGTTGGACGGAACTACGAAGAGCAGTACTTC | CASHRVGRNYEEQYF
TRBJ2-5 | TRBV20-1 | once | NA | TGCAGTGCTAGAGGGGCGGGGAGGCTAGAGACCCAGTACTTC | CSARGAGRLETQYF
TRBJ2-1 | TRBV24-1 | NA | TRBD1 | TGTGCCACCAGTGACTCCGTGACAGGGGGCGCTGGGAATGAGCAGTTCTTC | CATSDSVTGGAGNEQFF
TRBJ2-6 | TRBV6-8 | NA | TRBD1 | TGTGCCAGCAGTTACCCCGGGACAGCTGGGGCCAACGTCCTGACTTTC | CASSYPGTAGANVLTF
TRBJ2-3 | TRBV3-1 | NA | TRBD2 | TGTGCCAGCAGCCGCCGGGAGGGGGTTTCAACAGATACGCAGTATTTT | CASSRREGVSTDTQYF
TRBJ1-5 | TRBV4-3 | NA | NA | TGCGCCAGCAGCCAAGATGGGGGGAGTCAGCCTCAGCCCCAGCATTTT | CASSQDGGSQPQPQHF
TRBJ2-7 | TRBV30 | NA | NA | TGTGCCTGGAGCAGCTTTTCCTACGAGCAGTACTTC | CAWSSFSYEQYF
TRBJ2-7 | TRBV10-2 | NA | TRBD1 | TGCGCCAGCAGTGAAGGTACACGGGACAGCCTAACCTACGAGCAGTACTTC | CASSEGTRDSLTYEQYF
TRBJ1-2 | TRBV29-1 | NA | NA | TGCAGCGTTTCGGGGTTTACCGGCTACACCTTC | CSVSGFTGYTF
TRBJ2-2 | TRBV3-1 | NA | NA | TGTGCCAGCAGCCAATTAACAAGACCCAACACCGGGGAGCTGTTTTTT | CASSQLTRPNTGELFF
TRBJ1-2 | TRBV5-1 | once | NA | TGCGCCAGCAGCCCCCTCGGGGGGAGCGGCTATGGCTACACCTTC | CASSPLGGSGYGYTF
TRBJ2-7 | TRBV9 | NA | TRBD1 | TGTGCCAGCAGCGCTGGGACAGGGAAGTACGAGCAGTACTTC | CASSAGTGKYEQYF
TRBJ2-3 | TRBV11-2 | NA | NA | TGTGCCAGCAGCCCGCGTGACGCGGGGGCCACAGATACGCAGTATTTT | CASSPRDAGATDTQYF
TRBJ1-1 | TRBV7-9 | NA | NA | TGTGCCCGCGCCGGGACGGCTTTTAAGAACACTGAAGCTTTCTTT | CARAGTAFKNTEAFF